This passage covers 28 T cell receptor beta chains from one sample sequenced in a study of graft-versus-host responses after intestinal transplantation. The antigens for these receptors are not known. Generated by immunoSEQ multiplex PCR, the TCRdb table keeps only in-frame clones and is missing some. Found here are 90,000 to 120,000 clones, more than 85% of them singletons; the top ten hold approximately 1%. The sample was unstimulated CD4+ T cells sorted from spleen or lymph node cells, taken before intestinal transplant. All receptors derive from a human donor who received an intestinal transplant.

The chain is built from TRBV19 and TRBJ1-5; D remains ambiguous. Trimming took 6 bases from V and 9 from J, leaving 21 bases between them. This CDR3 contains 15 residues. CDR1 is LNHDA, CDR2 SQIVND, per germline (reference sequence). CDR3 sequence: CASRADGPRSGPQHF. The CDR3 DNA sequence: TGTGCCAGTAGAGCGGATGGACCCCGGTCGGGGCCCCAGCATTTT.

This chain joins TRBV2 and TRBJ2-3; D unclear. The V and J ends lost 8 bases and 4 bases respectively, with 10 bases between them. Germline V lookup: CDR1 SNHLY, CDR2 FYNNEI. This CDR3 spans 12 amino acids. The CDR3 region has the DNA TGTGCCAGCGGGCCAGGCCCAGATACGCAGTATTTT. It translates to CASGPGPDTQYF.

The chain uses TRBV14 and TRBJ2-7, with unresolved D. Trimming took off 4 bases at V and 7 bases at J, with 8 bases between the two ends. Germline loops: CDR1 SGHDN, CDR2 FVKESK. This CDR3 has 11 amino acids. The CDR3 spells CASSPGREQYF. CDR3 DNA sequence: TGTGCCAGCAGCCCCGGGCGGGAGCAGTACTTC.

This sequence joins TRBV7-9 and TRBJ2-3; the D gene is possibly TRBD2 (6 bases). V lost 1 base and J lost 0, with 11 bases in between. CDR3 length equals 16 residues. CDR1 is SEHNR and CDR2 is FQNEAQ in the germline V gene (reference sequence). CDR3 residues: CASSLVGGVSTDTQYF. As DNA, the CDR3 is TGTGCCAGCAGCTTAGTAGGCGGGGTTAGCACAGATACGCAGTATTTT.

The rearrangement joins TRBV5-4 to TRBJ2-7, with TRBD1 as a possible D gene (5 bases). V shed 6 bases and J shed 6 bases, with 16 bases lying between them. The germline V gene encodes CDR1 SGHNT and CDR2 YYREEE (reference sequence). The CDR3 length is 13 residues. In DNA, the CDR3 is TGTGCCAGCATAGAACAGGTTTCTGGCGAGCAGTACTTC. Its protein is CASIEQVSGEQYF.

V usage is TRBV28 and J usage is TRBJ1-6; D not certain. This CDR3 contains 13 residues. Germline CDR1 is MDHEN and CDR2 is SYDVKM. The germline V and J ends were trimmed by 7 bases and 3 bases, with 7 bases remaining between them. In nucleotides, the CDR3 is TGTGCCAGCACCGCTGACTATAATTCACCCCTCCACTTT. It codes for CASTADYNSPLHF.

The chain is built from TRBV27 and TRBJ2-7; perhaps TRBD1 as D (7 bases). CDR1 is MNHEY and CDR2 is SMNVEV in the germline V gene (reference sequence). Trimming shortened V by 0 bases and J by 4 bases, and 16 bases separated the two germline ends. This CDR3 spans 16 amino acids. CDR3 amino acids: CASSLSRQGGNYEQYF. Here the CDR3 DNA reads TGTGCCAGCAGTTTATCTCGTCAGGGGGGCAATTACGAGCAGTACTTC.

The rearrangement uses TRBV6-5 and TRBJ2-2; tentatively, D is TRBD1 (5 bases). CDR3 length equals 16 residues. V was clipped by 0 bases and J by 4 bases, with 12 bases between them. Looked up from germline, CDR1 is MNHEY and CDR2 is SVGAGI. CDR3 in DNA: TGTGCCAGCAGTTACTCGAAGGGAAGGGGCACCGGGGAGCTGTTTTTT. It translates to CASSYSKGRGTGELFF.

The chain links TRBV9 to TRBJ1-1, with 7 bases matching TRBD1. V was clipped by 2 bases and J by 5 bases; unmatched bases: 3. Germline V gene sequence: CDR1 SGDLS, CDR2 YYNGEE. CDR3 length: 13 residues. CDR3 protein: CASSVTGRTEAFF. The CDR3 nucleotides are TGTGCCAGCAGCGTGACAGGGAGGACTGAAGCTTTCTTT.

The chain is built from TRBV10-2 and TRBJ1-4; D perhaps matches TRBD1 (5 bases). V was trimmed by 3 bases and J by 7 bases, leaving 15 bases between them. This CDR3 comprises 15 residues. Germline V CDR1 and CDR2: WSHSY, SAAADI. The CDR3 region has the DNA TGCGCCAGCAGTGATGAGGGCAGGGCCGGTGAAAAACTGTTTTTT. It translates to CASSDEGRAGEKLFF.

This chain joins TRBV7-3 and TRBJ2-7, with no clear D. Germline V gene sequence: CDR1 SGHTA, CDR2 FQGTGA. The CDR3 contains 13 residues. V lost 2 bases, J lost 1 base, and 6 bases lay in between. This CDR3 is CASSLHGSYEQYF. In DNA, the CDR3 is TGTGCCAGCAGCTTACATGGATCCTACGAGCAGTACTTC.

The chain recombines TRBV2 with TRBJ1-1, with 8 bases matching TRBD1. After removal of 3 bases from V and 12 bases from J, the junction contained 9 bases not matched to a gene. This CDR3 contains 13 residues. The germline CDR1 and CDR2 sequences are SNHLY and FYNNEI. CDR3 coding DNA: TGTGCCAGCAGTGACCGGGCAGGGGGCGAATCTTTCTTT. Translation gives CASSDRAGGESFF.

The rearrangement uses TRBV19 and TRBJ2-2, with D possibly TRBD2 on 7 matching bases. Germline CDR1 LNHDA, CDR2 SQIVND (reference sequence). CDR3 size: 15 residues. V shed 4 bases and J shed 2 bases, with 11 bases lying between them. This CDR3 reads CASSSGGLNTGELFF. The CDR3 DNA is TGTGCCAGTAGTAGCGGGGGCCTTAACACCGGGGAGCTGTTTTTT. Based on the CDR3 plus reference TRBV19 and TRBJ2-2, the full variable domain is DGGITQSPKYLFRKEGQNVTLSCEQNLNHDAMYWYRQDPGQGLRLIYYSQIVNDFQKGDIAEGYSVSREKKESFPLTVTSAQKNPTAFYLCASSSGGLNTGELFFGEGSRLTVL.

The V and J genes are TRBV10-1 and TRBJ2-7; 9 nucleotides line up with TRBD1. The CDR3 is 14 residues long. Germline assignment: CDR1 WNHNN and CDR2 SYGVQD (reference sequence). V was pared by 6 bases and J by 3 bases, with 6 bases of the junction left unmatched. In nucleotides, the CDR3 is TGCGCCAGCAGGGCCGGGACAGGGATCTACGAGCAGTACTTC. This sequence encodes CASRAGTGIYEQYF.

This chain joins TRBV10-3 and TRBJ2-5; the match to TRBD1 covers 7 bases. This CDR3 comprises 13 residues. Germline CDR1 ENHRY, CDR2 SYGVKD. The ends lost 8 bases at V and 1 base at J; junction bases unmatched: 4. The CDR3, as DNA: TGTGCCATCGGTAACAGGGGCCAAGAGACCCAGTACTTC. Protein sequence: CAIGNRGQETQYF.

The CDR3 bases are TGTGCCAGCAGCCTACGGGTTCGCGAGCAGTACTTC. Its protein product is CASSLRVREQYF. This chain connects TRBV11-2 to TRBJ2-5; D is unresolved. The J call is doubtful: the DNA matches TRBJ2-7 better. From germline, CDR1 is SGHAT and CDR2 FQNNGV. The length of the CDR3 is 12 residues.

This chain connects TRBV5-4 to TRBJ1-1; 8 bases match TRBD1. Looked up from germline, CDR1 is SGHNT and CDR2 is YYREEE (reference sequence). V lost 9 bases and J lost 4; bases outside the gene matches: 11. This CDR3 contains 14 residues. Here the CDR3 DNA reads TGTGCCACCACTGACAGGGGTAGGGGCACTGAAGCTTTCTTT. Translating it yields CATTDRGRGTEAFF. The full variable domain, its missing parts supplied by reference TRBV5-4 and TRBJ1-1, is ETGVTQSPTHLIKTRGQQVTLRCSSQSGHNTVSWYQQALGQGPQFIFQYYREEENGRGNFPPRFSGLQFPNYSSELNVNALELDDSALYLCATTDRGRGTEAFFGQGTRLTVV.

V usage is TRBV11-2 and J usage is TRBJ1-1, with D tentatively TRBD1 (5 bases). The CDR3 runs 14 residues. Trimming took 3 bases from V and 5 from J, leaving 13 bases between them. Germline lookup yields CDR1 SGHAT and CDR2 FQNNGV. CDR3 DNA sequence: TGTGCCAGCAGCTTTTCGGGGCGCGGGACTGAAGCTTTCTTT. Translation: CASSFSGRGTEAFF.

V gene TRBV5-1 combines with J gene TRBJ2-1; tentative D call: TRBD2 (5 bases). Trimming pared 1 base from V and 7 bases from J, leaving 18 bases between. Germline V CDR1 and CDR2: SGHRS, YFSETQ. The CDR3 contains 16 residues. CDR3 nucleotides: TGCGCCAGCAGCTTGACCCCGGGAAACCAGGCTAATGAGCAGTTCTTC. Translation gives CASSLTPGNQANEQFF.

V is TRBV14 and J is TRBJ2-3; D not resolved. This CDR3 is built from 15 residues. V lost 4 bases to trimming and J lost 0 bases, with 11 bases between them. In germline, CDR1 is SGHDN, CDR2 FVKESK. CDR3 loop: CASSPLTSSTDTQYF. DNA for the CDR3: TGTGCCAGCAGCCCATTAACGTCCAGCACAGATACGCAGTATTTT.

The chain couples TRBV28 to TRBJ2-5; 12 bases map to TRBD2. This CDR3 has 14 residues. The J segment lost 5 bases and the V segment lost 3 bases, leaving 1 base of the junction unmatched. Germline-derived CDR1 and CDR2 are MDHEN and SYDVKM. CDR3 nucleotide sequence: TGTGCCAGCAGTTTTACTAGCGGGAGGGAGACCCAGTACTTC. Amino acids: CASSFTSGRETQYF.

The chain uses TRBV2 and TRBJ2-7; maybe TRBD2 (5 bases). Germline CDR1 and CDR2: SNHLY and FYNNEI. The CDR3 loop spans 11 amino acids. The germline V and J ends were trimmed by 7 bases and 3 bases, with 7 bases remaining between them. The CDR3 DNA is TGTGCCAGCACGGCGGGCTACGAGCAGTACTTC. Its protein product is CASTAGYEQYF.

The CDR3 DNA is TGTGCCAGCCGGAGGGGACAGGGAGGCACTGAAGCTTTCTTT. It specifies CASRRGQGGTEAFF. V usage is TRBV6-1 and J usage is TRBJ1-1; TRBD1 matches at 9 bases. The CDR3 spans 14 residues. The germline CDR1 and CDR2 sequences are MNHNS and SASEGT. Trimming removed 8 bases from V and 4 bases from J; junction bases left unmatched: 8.

This clone showed up just a few times. J is TRBJ1-2 and V is TRBV4-1; D call uncertain. The CDR3 consists of 17 residues. Per germline, CDR1 MGHRA and CDR2 YSYEKL. Deletions cut 4 bases from V and 7 bases from J, with 25 bases between. CDR3 sequence reads: CASSRVGLQVNTGGYTF. The DNA of the CDR3 is TGCGCCAGCAGCCGCGTCGGATTACAAGTCAATACCGGTGGCTACACCTTC.

The chain joins TRBV4-1 to TRBJ2-3, with D unresolved. Germline loops: CDR1 MGHRA, CDR2 YSYEKL. The V end lost 5 bases, the J end lost 9 bases, and 15 bases lay between the germline ends. The CDR3 extends over 13 amino acids. The DNA for the CDR3 is TGCGCCAGCAGCGGTCACACGGAAATCACGCAGTATTTT. Amino acid sequence: CASSGHTEITQYF.

J is TRBJ2-3 and V is TRBV7-2; D not resolved. The V end lost 1 base, the J end lost 1 base, and 3 bases lay between the germline ends. The CDR3 has 13 amino acids. CDR1 and CDR2 (germline): SGHTA, FQGNSA. CDR3: CASSLGGTDTQYF. The CDR3 coding sequence is TGTGCCAGCAGCTTAGGGGGCACAGATACGCAGTATTTT. Together with reference TRBV7-2 and TRBJ2-3, the CDR3 gives the full variable domain: GAGVSQSPSNKVTEKGKDVELRCDPISGHTALYWYRQSLGQGLEFLIYFQGNSAPDKSGLPSDRFSAERTGGSVSTLTIQRTQQEDSAVYLCASSLGGTDTQYFGPGTRLTVL.

This clone was recorded only once. V usage is TRBV10-3 and J usage is TRBJ2-1; D unclear. The CDR3 has 12 amino acids. Germline V gives CDR1 ENHRY, CDR2 SYGVKD. V dropped 1 base and J dropped 6 bases, with 4 bases sitting between them. Written as DNA, the CDR3 is TGTGCCATCAGTGAGTTAGGCAATGAGCAGTTCTTC. Encoded protein: CAISELGNEQFF.

The chain's CDR3 is CAWSPGQGLLAFF. The CDR3 DNA is TGTGCCTGGAGCCCAGGACAGGGGTTGTTGGCTTTCTTT. The genes are TRBV30 and TRBJ1-1, with 9 nucleotides matching TRBD1. V shed 3 bases, J shed 11 bases, and the junction held 10 bases outside the gene matches. This CDR3 comprises 13 residues. The V gene's germline CDR1 is GTSNPN and CDR2 SVGIG (reference sequence).